What follows describes a single TCR beta chain. The data belong to a study of blood T cell repertoires in COVID-19. Looked up from germline, CDR1 is PRHDT and CDR2 is FYEKMQ (reference sequence). The V end lost 5 bases, the J end lost 8 bases, and 7 bases lay between the germline ends. CDR3 length equals 11 residues. Using immunoSEQ multiplex PCR, the repertoire was profiled, and TCRdb retains in-frame clones only, with some absent. Of 150,000 to 200,000 clones in the sample, approximately 90% were seen once. The TCR sequence derives from a man between 18 and 35 years old with acute or convalescent COVID-19. The gene calls are TRBV13 and TRBJ2-1; D gene ambiguous. Sequenced material: peripheral blood. CDR3 sequence: CASSLADEQFF. The CDR3 DNA reads as TGTGCCAGCAGCCTTGCGGATGAGCAGTTCTTC.